This T cell receptor (beta chain) was documented in a study of cytomegalovirus exposure and HLA in healthy donors. Study at large: Within the Caucasian-associated ancestry cluster were 81% of the 350 to 400 genotyped donors.

Healthy bone marrow donors formed the donor group. General study points: In a later analysis, TCR beta V- and J-gene trimming showed a link to a missense DCLRE1C variant. Researchers reported that a few CMV-associated chains were confirmed in vitro as CMV antigen-specific.

Trimming cost V 0 bases and J 4 bases, with 13 bases left between them. Looked up from germline, CDR1 is SGHRS and CDR2 is YFSETQ. The CDR3 spans 16 residues. This clone was detected a few times. Its antigen is currently unknown. PCR was performed using 60 Vbeta and 13 Jbeta primers. The protocol was immunoSEQ multiplex PCR, while the TCRdb copy is restricted to in-frame clones and leaves out a portion. The sample records 120,000 or so clones, around 80% being singletons. The chain links TRBV5-1 to TRBJ1-4; D not resolved. Source material: PBMCs. The clonotype was recovered from a man in his thirties or forties in good health and CMV-seronegative. The CDR3 protein is CASSLDQARSNEKLFF. The CDR3 DNA reads as TGCGCCAGCAGCTTGGATCAAGCGCGTAGTAATGAAAAACTGTTTTTT. Full variable domain (rest looked up from reference TRBV5-1 and TRBJ1-4): KAGVTQTPRYLIKTRGQQVTLSCSPISGHRSVSWYQQTPGQGLQFLFEYFSETQRNKGNFPGRFSGRQFSNSRSEMNVSTLELGDSALYLCASSLDQARSNEKLFFGSGTQLSVL.